One sample yielded the 14 T cell receptor beta chains listed below, sequenced in a study of CD8+ T cells in alopecia areata. Following extraction, RNA underwent reverse transcription to cDNA, which served as the sequencing template. Assay used: immunoSEQ multiplex PCR; TCRdb lists only in-frame clones, some missing. The repertoire holds about 150,000 clones, with about nine tenths as singletons. Specimen: CD8+ T cells sorted from blood, collected at week 0. The receptors derive from a human donor with alopecia areata.

The chain joins TRBV5-1 to TRBJ2-3; D uncertain. Trimming took 0 bases from V and 0 from J, leaving 8 bases between them. Per the germline V gene, CDR1 is SGHRS and CDR2 is YFSETQ. This CDR3 spans 15 amino acids. In DNA form, the CDR3 reads TGCGCCAGCAGCTTGGCAGAAACTAGCACAGATACGCAGTATTTT. Translated: CASSLAETSTDTQYF.

This chain joins TRBV7-9 and TRBJ2-4; D perhaps matches TRBD2 (6 bases). This CDR3 is built from 16 residues. The V end lost 1 base, the J end lost 0 bases, and 10 bases lay between the germline ends. The V gene's germline CDR1 is SEHNR and CDR2 FQNEAQ (reference sequence). CDR3 bases: TGTGCCAGCAGCTTAGGGGGGGTCCTAGCCAAAAACATTCAGTACTTC. Its protein is CASSLGGVLAKNIQYF.

Here the CDR3 reads CASSLSGTGDYEQYF. DNA for the CDR3: TGTGCCAGCAGTTTATCGGGGACAGGGGACTACGAGCAGTACTTC. The chain joins TRBV27 to TRBJ2-7, with 10 bases identical to TRBD1. With V trimmed by 0 bases and J by 3 bases, 2 bases remained unmatched. This CDR3 has 15 residues. Germline assignment: CDR1 MNHEY and CDR2 SMNVEV (reference sequence).

This clone was observed a handful of times. The V gene is TRBV30, the J gene TRBJ2-3; perhaps TRBD1 as D (6 bases). The germline gives CDR1 GTSNPN, CDR2 SVGIG (reference sequence). The CDR3 runs 14 residues. Trimming shortened V by 3 bases and J by 5 bases, and 15 bases separated the two germline ends. The CDR3: CAWSGSTGGDTQYF. The CDR3 nucleotides are TGTGCCTGGAGCGGGTCGACAGGTGGAGATACGCAGTATTTT.

This clone appeared a single time. The rearrangement joins TRBV2 to TRBJ2-1; 12 nucleotides align to TRBD2. The CDR3 is made up of 15 amino acids. Germline values: CDR1 SNHLY, CDR2 FYNNEI. V dropped 9 bases and J dropped 8; count of bases not matched to a gene: 11. CDR3 in DNA: TGTGCCAGAAACCGACTAGCGGGGGAAAGGGATGAGCAGTTCTTC. Amino acid sequence: CARNRLAGERDEQFF.

This sequence joins TRBV5-4 and TRBJ2-7, with 7 bases lining up with TRBD1. Germline lookup yields CDR1 SGHNT and CDR2 YYREEE (reference sequence). The V segment lost 2 bases and the J segment 4 bases; nucleotides outside the gene matches: 12. CDR3 size: 16 residues. As DNA, the CDR3 is TGTGCCAGCAGCTTCCCCCAGCGAGAGGGGGCATACGAGCAGTACTTC. Translated: CASSFPQREGAYEQYF.

The chain has TRBV7-9 and TRBJ1-3; D perhaps matches TRBD1 (5 bases). Germline values: CDR1 SEHNR, CDR2 FQNEAQ (reference sequence). V was shortened by 4 bases and J by 0 bases, with 7 bases between the two germline ends. The CDR3 is 14 amino acids. The CDR3 DNA follows: TGTGCCAGCAGCTCGGGGCACTCTGGAAACACCATATATTTT. Translating gives CASSSGHSGNTIYF. Complete variable domain (other parts from reference TRBV7-9 and TRBJ1-3): DTGVSQNPRHKITKRGQNVTFRCDPISEHNRLYWYRQTLGQGPEFLTYFQNEAQLEKSRLLSDRFSAERPKGSFSTLEIQRTEQGDSAMYLCASSSGHSGNTIYFGEGSWLTVV.

A word on this clone: An end of the junction differs from the germline gene, which may be a read error. V and J are TRBV10-3 and TRBJ1-1, with unresolved D. This CDR3 comprises 12 residues. Per germline, CDR1 ENHRY and CDR2 SYGVKD. The CDR3 DNA sequence: TGTGCCACCAGTGAGTCAACAGCCGAAGCTTTCTTT. This sequence encodes CATSESTAEAFF.

This rearrangement joins TRBV5-4 to TRBJ1-1; no clear D gene. Germline V gene lookup returns CDR1 SGHNT and CDR2 YYREEE (reference sequence). The ends were cut back, 2 bases at V and 1 base at J, with 6 bases in the middle. CDR3 length equals 13 residues. The CDR3: CASSLPPNTEAFF. CDR3 nucleotide sequence: TGTGCCAGCAGCTTACCACCGAACACTGAAGCTTTCTTT.

Details on this clone: This CDR3 is also generated by other DNA sequences in the sample. The chain combines TRBV5-1 with TRBJ2-7; TRBD2 might be the D (6 bases). Germline V lookup: CDR1 SGHRS, CDR2 YFSETQ. With 3 bases removed from V and 2 bases from J, the gap between germline ends came to 12 bases. The CDR3 length is 14 residues. CDR3 coding DNA: TGCGCCAGCAGCTCGGGGACGGGAGCCTACGAGCAGTACTTC. Translating it yields CASSSGTGAYEQYF.

The J gene is TRBJ2-3, the V gene TRBV9, with unresolved D. Trimming stripped 0 bases from V and 6 bases from J, with 5 bases between. From germline, CDR1 is SGDLS and CDR2 YYNGEE. The CDR3 has 12 residues. The CDR3 DNA follows: TGTGCCAGCAGCGTAGGTATGGATACGCAGTATTTT. This encodes CASSVGMDTQYF.

The chain recombines TRBV19 with TRBJ2-7, with a tentative D call TRBD1 (6 bases). V was clipped by 5 bases and J by 6 bases, with 11 bases between them. The germline gives CDR1 LNHDA, CDR2 SQIVND (reference sequence). The CDR3 length is 12 residues. The CDR3 sequence is CASSPTGLEQYF. The CDR3 region has the DNA TGTGCCAGTAGTCCAACAGGGCTCGAGCAGTACTTC.

V gene TRBV6-5 combines with J gene TRBJ2-1; no clear D gene. Germline lookup yields CDR1 MNHEY and CDR2 SVGAGI. The CDR3 has 12 residues. V lost 8 bases, J lost 7 bases, and 12 bases lay in between. CDR3 sequence (DNA): TGTGCCAGCTCAGTCTTCGGAAATGAGCAGTTCTTC. It translates to CASSVFGNEQFF.

The chain joins TRBV2 to TRBJ2-1; D is perhaps TRBD1 (6 bases). The CDR3 covers 13 residues. The germline V gene encodes CDR1 SNHLY and CDR2 FYNNEI. Trimming left V 11 bases short and J 1 base short, with 12 bases between. This chain's CDR3 is CARSDSSYNEQFF. The CDR3 DNA is TGTGCCCGCTCGGACAGTTCCTACAATGAGCAGTTCTTC.